Listed below are T cell receptor beta chains from one sample, sequenced in a study of cytomegalovirus exposure and HLA in healthy donors. Sequencing used immunoSEQ multiplex PCR; TCRdb keeps in-frame clones, though not all of them. Of over 120,000 clones in the sample, about 94% were seen once. Sequencing used PBMCs. These receptors all stem from a man between 18 and 35 years old in good health and CMV-seropositive. The CDR3 runs from the conserved cysteine through the conserved F or W. A D gene is named only where the DNA matches it firmly. A row's size may be missing; if present it is once, few, many or a size class.

D gene,clone size,J gene,V gene,CDR3 DNA,CDR3 protein
TRBD1,-,TRBJ1-1,TRBV6-5,TGTGCCAGCAGCAGCCCACGACAGGGGAAAGCTTTCTTT,CASSSPRQGKAFF
-,-,TRBJ2-1,TRBV4-1,TGCGCCAGCAGCCAAGACCTCTGGAGCTCCTACAATGAGCAGTTCTTC,CASSQDLWSSYNEQFF
TRBD1,-,TRBJ2-5,TRBV11-2,TGTGCCAGCAGCTTAGTCACAGGGGCATCACAAGAGACCCAGTACTTC,CASSLVTGASQETQYF
TRBD1,-,TRBJ2-7,TRBV27,TGTGCCAGCAGTTTATTCGGGACAGGGGACGAGCAGTACTTC,CASSLFGTGDEQYF
TRBD2,once,TRBJ2-7,TRBV2,TGTGCCAGCCTATCCGGGACGGGGGGCTACGAGCAGTACTTC,CASLSGTGGYEQYF
-,-,TRBJ1-2,TRBV30,TGTGCCTGGACGAGACCAGGGACTCTAAACTATGGCTACACCTTC,CAWTRPGTLNYGYTF
TRBD2,-,TRBJ2-7,TRBV4-1,TGCGCCAGCAGCCAAATAGCGGGAGAATACGAGCAGTACTTC,CASSQIAGEYEQYF
-,-,TRBJ2-7,TRBV5-1,TGCGCCAGCAGCTTAGGAGGGATCAGCTACGAGCAGTACTTC,CASSLGGISYEQYF
TRBD2,-,TRBJ2-1,TRBV19,TGTGCCAGTAGTGCCCCGGGACTAGCCGTCAATGAGCAGTTCTTC,CASSAPGLAVNEQFF
TRBD1,few,TRBJ1-2,TRBV2,TGTGCCAGCAGGGGGGACAGTTTCTATGGCTACACCTTC,CASRGDSFYGYTF
-,-,TRBJ2-1,TRBV29-1,TGCAGCGTCCGACGGGGTAGCGAAGATGAGCAGTTCTTC,CSVRRGSEDEQFF
-,-,TRBJ2-7,TRBV5-5,TGTGCCAGCAGCTTATCAGGGGATGGGGGTTACGAGCAGTACTTC,CASSLSGDGGYEQYF
-,-,TRBJ2-3,TRBV9,TGTGCCAGCGGGAAGCCAGGGTCGGTCGATACGCAGTATTTT,CASGKPGSVDTQYF
-,-,TRBJ1-5,TRBV2,TGTGCCAGCAGTTTCGGGGGGAATCAGCCCCAGCATTTT,CASSFGGNQPQHF
-,-,TRBJ1-1,TRBV5-1,TGCGCCAGCAGCCCAGGGTTCCTGGGCTTTGAAGCTTTCTTT,CASSPGFLGFEAFF
TRBD1,-,TRBJ1-2,TRBV5-1,TGCGCCAGCAGCCGGGACAGTTATAACTATGGCTACACCTTC,CASSRDSYNYGYTF
-,-,TRBJ2-5,TRBV9,TGTGCCAGCAGCGTAGGGGCTAGCGAGCTCCAAGAGACCCAGTACTTC,CASSVGASELQETQYF
TRBD2,once,TRBJ2-7,TRBV28,TGTGCCAGCAGCCGATTCGGGACTAGCGGGGATGGGGAGCAGTACTTC,CASSRFGTSGDGEQYF
-,-,TRBJ1-6,TRBV28,TGTGCCAGCAGTTTCGAATCCTTCGGTACTTCACCCCTCCACTTT,CASSFESFGTSPLHF
-,-,TRBJ1-1,TRBV5-1,TGCGCCAGCAGCCTGGGTGGCATGAACACTGAAGCTTTCTTT,CASSLGGMNTEAFF
-,-,TRBJ1-1,TRBV6-5,TGTGCCAGCAGTTACCAGGGAAGGGGGAACACTGAAGCTTTCTTT,CASSYQGRGNTEAFF
-,-,TRBJ2-6,TRBV5-6,TGTGCCAGCAGCTTGGCTTCCTCTGGGGCCAACGTCCTGACTTTC,CASSLASSGANVLTF
TRBD2,-,TRBJ2-3,TRBV27,TGTGCCAGCAGTTTGACGGCAGCGGGAGGTTCCACAGATACGCAGTATTTT,CASSLTAAGGSTDTQYF
-,-,TRBJ2-5,TRBV5-1,TGCGCCAGCAGCCCAAAGGCGGGGGCTGTGGAGACCCAGTACTTC,CASSPKAGAVETQYF
-,-,TRBJ2-1,TRBV9,TGTGCCAGCAGCGTACGCGACGGGACATACAATGAGCAGTTCTTC,CASSVRDGTYNEQFF
TRBD1,-,TRBJ1-4,TRBV15,TGTGCCACCAGCAGGGAAGACAGGGTTGAAAAACTGTTTTTT,CATSREDRVEKLFF
-,once,TRBJ2-7,TRBV29-1,TGCAGCGTTGAGGGCGGGACGGATGCAGCCTACGAGCAGTACTTC,CSVEGGTDAAYEQYF
-,-,TRBJ2-1,TRBV29-1,TGCAGCGTTGAAGATCGGTGGTCCGGGAGCTCCTACAATGAGCAGTTCTTC,CSVEDRWSGSSYNEQFF
TRBD1,-,TRBJ2-1,TRBV19,TGTGCCAGTAGTATCCTGGACAGGGAGGTTTGCAATGAGCAGTTCTTC,CASSILDREVCNEQFF
TRBD2,-,TRBJ2-3,TRBV27,TGTGCCAGCAGTTTACGGACGGGGACTAGCGGGAGGGCCGAAATCACAGATACGCAGTATTTT,CASSLRTGTSGRAEITDTQYF
-,-,TRBJ1-5,TRBV28,TGTGCCAGCACCGCAGTCCCCAATCAGCCCCAGCATTTT,CASTAVPNQPQHF
-,-,TRBJ2-7,TRBV2,TGTGCCAGGCGGCGAACCCCCATGGGCGAGCAGTACTTC,CARRRTPMGEQYF
-,-,TRBJ1-2,TRBV30,TGTGCCTGGAGTGTTAGAGGCAGGGCGAACTATGGCTACACCTTC,CAWSVRGRANYGYTF
TRBD1,-,TRBJ1-2,TRBV7-9,TGTGCCAGCAGTCCACGGACAGGGGTAGTCGACTATGGCTACACCTTC,CASSPRTGVVDYGYTF
TRBD1,once,TRBJ2-7,TRBV28,TGTGCCAGCAGTTTAAGAGGGGGGACAGGGGTGAACGAGCAGTACTTC,CASSLRGGTGVNEQYF
TRBD1,-,TRBJ2-7,TRBV2,TGTGCCAGCTCTTTAGGACAGGGTGATTTCTCCTACGAGCAGTACTTC,CASSLGQGDFSYEQYF
TRBD1,-,TRBJ2-5,TRBV29-1,TGCAGCGGCCGACAGGGGGCCTGGGAGACCCAGTACTTC,CSGRQGAWETQYF
-,-,TRBJ1-1,TRBV6-4,TGTGCCAGCAGGGGGGGGAACACTGAAGCTTTCTTT,CASRGGNTEAFF
-,-,TRBJ2-2,TRBV10-3,TGTGCCATCAGGGCGGACAGAGGGACCGGGGAGCTGTTTTTT,CAIRADRGTGELFF
-,once,TRBJ2-1,TRBV5-4,TGTGCCAGCAGCTTGGCCCTAAACTACAATGAGCAGTTCTTC,CASSLALNYNEQFF
TRBD2,-,TRBJ2-1,TRBV5-1,TGCGCCAGCAGCTTGGGACTAGCGGGAGTTTGGATCGACAATGAGCAGTTCTTC,CASSLGLAGVWIDNEQFF
TRBD1,-,TRBJ2-5,TRBV29-1,TGCAGCGTTGATATGGGACAGCCGCAAGAGACCCAGTACTTC,CSVDMGQPQETQYF
TRBD2,-,TRBJ2-2,TRBV5-1,TGCGCCAGCAGCGCGGAGGGACTAGCCGTCCCCGGGGAGCTGTTTTTT,CASSAEGLAVPGELFF
-,-,TRBJ2-1,TRBV7-8,TGTGCCAGCAGCTTAGCCGGGACCTACAATGAGCAGTTCTTC,CASSLAGTYNEQFF
-,-,TRBJ1-5,TRBV5-6,TGTGCCAGCAGCTTGGACGGACAGCTAAATCAGCCCCAGCATTTT,CASSLDGQLNQPQHF
TRBD2,-,TRBJ2-5,TRBV2,TGTGCCAGCAGTGAAGAGGGACTAGCGTACCAAGAGACCCAGTACTTC,CASSEEGLAYQETQYF
-,-,TRBJ2-7,TRBV7-9,TGTGCCAGCAGTCCCCCTAATGGGGCGGTCGAGCAGTACTTC,CASSPPNGAVEQYF
-,-,TRBJ2-2,TRBV7-9,TGTGCCAGCAGCTTAGTAGAAGTTGGGGGCATGAACACCGGGGAGCTGTTTTTT,CASSLVEVGGMNTGELFF
-,-,TRBJ2-5,TRBV5-4,TGTGCCAGCAGCTTCCTGACAGGCGGGTCGGGCGAGACCCAGTACTTC,CASSFLTGGSGETQYF
TRBD1,-,TRBJ2-3,TRBV10-2,TGCGCCAGCGGACAGGGAGGCTCGTTCCGTTGCACAGATACGCAGTATTTT,CASGQGGSFRCTDTQYF
TRBD1,-,TRBJ2-7,TRBV29-1,TGCAGCGTTGATATCTCGGGACAGGGCTCCAGTGAGCAGTACTTC,CSVDISGQGSSEQYF
TRBD1,-,TRBJ1-5,TRBV7-8,TGTGCCAGCAGCGCGGACAGGGGCCGACATCAGCCCCAGCATTTT,CASSADRGRHQPQHF